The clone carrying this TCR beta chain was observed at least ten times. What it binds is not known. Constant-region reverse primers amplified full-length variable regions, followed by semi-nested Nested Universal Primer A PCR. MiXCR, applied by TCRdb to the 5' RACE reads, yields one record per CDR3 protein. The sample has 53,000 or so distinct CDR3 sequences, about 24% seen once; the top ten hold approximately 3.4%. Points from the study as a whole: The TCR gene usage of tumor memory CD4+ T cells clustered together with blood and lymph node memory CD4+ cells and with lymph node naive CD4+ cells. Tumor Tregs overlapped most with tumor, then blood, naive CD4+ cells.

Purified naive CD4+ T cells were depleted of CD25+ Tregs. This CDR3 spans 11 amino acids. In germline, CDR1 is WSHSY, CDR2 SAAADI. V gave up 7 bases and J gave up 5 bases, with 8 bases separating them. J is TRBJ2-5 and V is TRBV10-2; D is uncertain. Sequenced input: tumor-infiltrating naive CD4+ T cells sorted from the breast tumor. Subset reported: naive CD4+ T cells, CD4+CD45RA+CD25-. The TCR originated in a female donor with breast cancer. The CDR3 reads CASKQFETQYF. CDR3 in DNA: TGCGCCAGCAAACAATTCGAGACCCAGTACTTC.